These T cell receptor beta chains were read from a single sample in a study of beta chain features in type 1 diabetes. The protocol was immunoSEQ multiplex PCR, while the TCRdb copy is restricted to in-frame clones and leaves out a portion. The sample contains about 150,000 clones, 8.1% of which appear only once. Sequenced material: central memory CD4+ T cells from blood. These receptors all stem from a man aged 18 to 30 in good health. The CDR3 runs from the conserved cysteine through the conserved F or W. D genes are given only for firm matches. The size field is filled for only some rows; it gives once, few, many or a size class.

TRBV15	NA	NA	TRBJ2-5	TGTGCCACCAGCAGAGATCTTAGAGGCGAAGAGACCCAGTACTTC	CATSRDLRGEETQYF
TRBV30	NA	NA	TRBJ1-4	TGTGCCTGGAGAGTCAGGGGAAATGAAAAACTGTTTTTT	CAWRVRGNEKLFF
TRBV7-2	TRBD1	few	TRBJ2-1	TGTGCCAGCAGCTCTTGGACAGGGGCAGCAGGTGAGCAGTTCTTC	CASSSWTGAAGEQFF
TRBV29-1	TRBD1	NA	TRBJ1-1	TGCAGCGTCATTGAACAGGGGACCCGTGAAGCTTTCTTT	CSVIEQGTREAFF
TRBV30	NA	NA	TRBJ1-2	TGTGCCTGGAGTGTATTTGGGCTCGGGGACTATGGCTACACCTTC	CAWSVFGLGDYGYTF
TRBV7-9	TRBD2	few	TRBJ2-1	TGTGCCAGCAGCCCTTTAGCGGGACTGAATGAGCAGTTCTTC	CASSPLAGLNEQFF
TRBV10-3	TRBD1	once	TRBJ1-5	TGTGCCATCAGCGCCGGGACAGGGGCAAATCAGCCCCAGCATTTT	CAISAGTGANQPQHF
TRBV23-1	NA	many	TRBJ1-1	TGCGCCAGCAGCTCGCGGGGGAATTACACTGAAGCTTTCTTT	CASSSRGNYTEAFF
TRBV29-1	NA	NA	TRBJ2-2	TGCAGCGCCTCGGCGGACACCGGGGAGCTGTTTTTT	CSASADTGELFF
TRBV6-5	NA	few	TRBJ1-5	TGTGCCGGGCCGACAGGCCAAAATCCCAATCAGCCCCAGCATTTT	CAGPTGQNPNQPQHF
TRBV27	TRBD1	NA	TRBJ2-6	TGTGCCAGCAGTCGGACTTCCGGGACAGGGGTTGGGGCCAACGTCCTGACTTTC	CASSRTSGTGVGANVLTF
TRBV2	NA	few	TRBJ1-5	TGTGCCAGCAGAGCTACAGGGAATCAGCCCCAGCATTTT	CASRATGNQPQHF
TRBV5-1	TRBD1	few	TRBJ1-1	TGCGCCAGCAGCTTGGAAAAACAGGGGGCTGAAGCTTTCTTT	CASSLEKQGAEAFF
TRBV10-3	NA	many	TRBJ2-7	TGTGCCATCAGTGAGTCGGGAGGCACCGAGCAGTACTTC	CAISESGGTEQYF
TRBV7-3	TRBD2	NA	TRBJ2-1	TGTGCCAGCAGCTTAGGGGGGGAGCACAATGAGCAGTTCTTC	CASSLGGEHNEQFF
TRBV30	NA	few	TRBJ2-2	TGTGCCTGGAGTGTCCAACTAGTGAACACCGGGGAGCTGTTTTTT	CAWSVQLVNTGELFF
TRBV7-9	TRBD1	few	TRBJ2-1	TGTGCCAGCAGCTCGCGCGCCAGGGGGCGGACCTACAATGAGCAGTTCTTC	CASSSRARGRTYNEQFF
TRBV5-6	NA	NA	TRBJ2-7	TGTGCCAGCAGCTTGTGGGGGGACCAGCACGAGCAGTACTTC	CASSLWGDQHEQYF
TRBV6-5	TRBD1	few	TRBJ2-4	TGTGCCAGCAGCAGGGACAGGGATGACATTCAGTACTTC	CASSRDRDDIQYF
TRBV19	NA	NA	TRBJ1-2	TGTGCCAGTAGTATAGCGGGTAACTATGGCTACACCTTC	CASSIAGNYGYTF
TRBV7-3	TRBD1	NA	TRBJ2-1	TGTGCCAGCAGCAAAACGGGACAGGGGGGAAGGAATGAGCAGTTCTTC	CASSKTGQGGRNEQFF
TRBV7-2	NA	many	TRBJ1-4	TGTGCCAGCAGCGGTCAGGGAAGGCACGAAAAACTGTTTTTT	CASSGQGRHEKLFF
TRBV14	TRBD1	many	TRBJ2-2	TGTGCCAGCAGCCATAGGACAGGGACCGGGGAGCTGTTTTTT	CASSHRTGTGELFF
TRBV7-3	NA	few	TRBJ2-7	TGTGCCAGCAGTTTCGGGGACTCCGGAGAGCAGTACTTC	CASSFGDSGEQYF
TRBV30	NA	NA	TRBJ2-7	TGTGCCTGGAGTGTCCGGGGTGCCTACGAGCAGTACTTC	CAWSVRGAYEQYF
TRBV7-8	NA	few	TRBJ2-3	TGTGCCAGCAGAAACGGTGTTCTTAGCACAGATACGCAGTATTTT	CASRNGVLSTDTQYF
TRBV11-2	NA	many	TRBJ1-2	TGTGCCAGCAGCTTTTCCAGGGGCGGCGGCTACACCTTC	CASSFSRGGGYTF
TRBV6-6	TRBD1	few	TRBJ2-1	TGTGCCAGCAGCCGACAGGGGGGAGAAAATGAGCAGTTCTTC	CASSRQGGENEQFF
TRBV28	NA	few	TRBJ2-7	TGTGCCAGCAGTTTATCCGGGAGTAGGCAGTACTTC	CASSLSGSRQYF
TRBV30	TRBD1	NA	TRBJ1-5	TGTGCCTGGAGTACAGGGGGCGATCAGCCCCAGCATTTT	CAWSTGGDQPQHF
TRBV5-6	NA	NA	TRBJ2-7	TGTGCCAGCAGCCTGGGGGGGCCTAGCGAGCAGTACTTC	CASSLGGPSEQYF
TRBV10-3	NA	few	TRBJ2-2	TGTGCCATCAGTGGGTACGGAGGGGGCAGCACCGGGGAGCTGTTTTTT	CAISGYGGGSTGELFF
TRBV28	TRBD1	NA	TRBJ2-5	TGTGCCAGCAGGGGGACAGGGGTTGAGACCCAGTACTTC	CASRGTGVETQYF
TRBV18	NA	NA	TRBJ2-6	TGTGCCAGCTCACCGGAGTCTGGGGCCAACGTCCTGACTTTC	CASSPESGANVLTF
TRBV6-6	TRBD2	few	TRBJ2-7	TGTGCCACCGTCAGCGGGGCCTCCTACGAGCAGTACTTC	CATVSGASYEQYF
TRBV7-9	NA	few	TRBJ2-7	TGTGCCAGCAGCTTAGTGAGTGTAGCCAGCTCCTACGAGCAGTACTTC	CASSLVSVASSYEQYF
TRBV18	TRBD1	NA	TRBJ1-4	TGTGCCAGCTCACCACGGGGACAGGGCTTGGAAAAACTGTTTTTT	CASSPRGQGLEKLFF
TRBV5-1	NA	few	TRBJ2-6	TGCGCCAGCAGCTTGGGTCAGGCAGGGAACTCTGGGGCCAACGTCCTGACTTTC	CASSLGQAGNSGANVLTF
TRBV5-1	NA	few	TRBJ2-7	TGCGCCAGCAGCTTCGGGACACAATCCTACGAGCAGTACTTC	CASSFGTQSYEQYF
TRBV30	NA	many	TRBJ1-2	TGTGCCTGGAGTGTGGTCAGGGGTAGTCTACTCTATGGCTACACCTTC	CAWSVVRGSLLYGYTF
TRBV16	NA	NA	TRBJ1-5	TGTGCCAGCAGCCAATCAGAGATAAGCAATCAGCCCCAGCATTTT	CASSQSEISNQPQHF
TRBV30	NA	few	TRBJ2-3	TGTGCCTGGAGTGGGCAGGGGATAGGTACGCAGTATTTT	CAWSGQGIGTQYF
TRBV7-6	NA	few	TRBJ1-4	TGTGCCAGCAGCTTAGGTGGGGGCACTAATGAAAAACTGTTTTTT	CASSLGGGTNEKLFF
TRBV19	NA	few	TRBJ1-1	TGTGCCAGTAGTATAGATGTCCCGGGGGCTGAAGCTTTCTTT	CASSIDVPGAEAFF
TRBV5-1	NA	few	TRBJ2-6	TGCGCCAGCAGCCCGGTCGGGGGGCGTGGGGCCAACGTCCTGACTTTC	CASSPVGGRGANVLTF
TRBV19	TRBD1	few	TRBJ1-1	TGTGCCAGTAGTAAGGCTCCGGGACAGGGGGCTGGACGAACTGAAGCTTTCTTT	CASSKAPGQGAGRTEAFF
TRBV9	TRBD1	once	TRBJ1-1	TGTGCCAGCAGCGACCGGGACAGGGGGCTTTCGACCACTGAAGCTTTCTTT	CASSDRDRGLSTTEAFF